This is a list of T cell receptor beta chains from one sample in a study of blood T cell repertoires in COVID-19. TCRdb keeps only in-frame clones here, not all; method: immunoSEQ multiplex PCR. The repertoire consists of fewer than 250,000 clones, with about 93% occurring once and the leading ten covering 0.7% to 0.85%. Sequencing was performed on peripheral blood. The source of these receptors is a man in his sixties with COVID-19, enrolled during active disease. The CDR3 runs from the conserved cysteine through the conserved F or W. A D gene is named only where the DNA matches it firmly.

v_call d_call cdr3_aa
TRBV28 - CASSSSPSRSYGYTF
TRBV9 TRBD2 CASSIGTTGTDTQYF
TRBV7-8 - CASSLAGVGDQPQHF
TRBV7-8 - CASSPWGDSGEKLFF
TRBV12-3/TRBV12-4 - CASSFGGEETQYF
TRBV25-1 TRBD1 CASSEYGTGLTLHF
TRBV19 TRBD1 CASSIQWDRYQPQHF
TRBV5-1 TRBD1 CASSEPQGAVTEAFF
TRBV3-1/TRBV3-2 - CASSLGTSYNEQFF
TRBV6-2/TRBV6-3 TRBD1 CASSYGVQGDRHGYTF
TRBV24-1 TRBD2 CATSEAGTSGGAFHEQFF
TRBV5-8 - CASSSATGFGSGNTIYF
TRBV7-8 - CASSLASETGITRRPGYTF
TRBV3-1/TRBV3-2 - CASSPRLSSVHEQFF
TRBV21-1 - CASSLGEKLFF